This TCR beta chain is drawn from a study of cytomegalovirus exposure and HLA in healthy donors. Points from the study as a whole: Data from an earlier analysis indicated that most TCR beta V segments were productive either about 87% or about 30% of the time. Most subjects had HLA-A and HLA-B alleles reportedly predicted accurately by TCR beta sequences.

The CDR3 is 16 residues long. J gave up 6 bases and V 7 bases, and 10 bases lay outside the gene matches. Per the germline V gene, CDR1 is ENHRY and CDR2 is SYGVKD. 60 Vbeta and 13 Jbeta primers were used in PCR. Libraries were prepared by immunoSEQ multiplex PCR; TCRdb keeps only in-frame clonotypes and omits some of them. The sample consists of under 200,000 clones, 80% of them appearing once. Note on this clone: Its antigen is undetermined.

The sequence was collected from a woman between 45 and 60 years old in good health and CMV-seronegative. The specimen sequenced was PBMCs. V and J are TRBV10-3 and TRBJ2-1, with 12 bases that match TRBD2. CDR3 protein: CAITERLAGVLNEQFF. The DNA of the CDR3 is TGTGCCATCACCGAACGACTAGCGGGAGTTCTCAATGAGCAGTTCTTC.